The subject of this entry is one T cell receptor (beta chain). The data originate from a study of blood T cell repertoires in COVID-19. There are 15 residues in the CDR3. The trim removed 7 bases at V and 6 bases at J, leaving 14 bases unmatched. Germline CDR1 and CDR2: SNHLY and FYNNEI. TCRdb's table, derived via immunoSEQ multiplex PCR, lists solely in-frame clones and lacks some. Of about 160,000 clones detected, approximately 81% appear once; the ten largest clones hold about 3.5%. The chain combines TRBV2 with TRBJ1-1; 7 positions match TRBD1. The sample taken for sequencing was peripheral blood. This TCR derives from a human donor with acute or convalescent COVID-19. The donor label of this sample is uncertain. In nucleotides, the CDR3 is TGTGCCAGCAATCTCCGATTATCTGGACAGGCTGAAGCTTTCTTT. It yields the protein CASNLRLSGQAEAFF.